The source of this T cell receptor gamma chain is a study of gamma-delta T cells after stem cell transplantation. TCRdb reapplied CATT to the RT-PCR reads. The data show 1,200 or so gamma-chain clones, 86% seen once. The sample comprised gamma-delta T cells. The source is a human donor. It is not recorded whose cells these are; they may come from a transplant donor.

DNA for the CDR3: TGTGCCTTGTGGGAGGTGCATGGGACCGCTAAGAAACTCTTT. Protein sequence: CALWEVHGTAKKLF. The J gene is TRGJ1 or TRGJ2, the V gene TRGV9. Since TCRdb gives no J gene, matching the DNA to germline was used here to assign it. The germline V gene encodes CDR1 GITISATS and CDR2 ISYDGTV (reference sequence). This CDR3 has 14 residues. J was trimmed by 9 bases and V by 0 bases; bases with no gene match: 11.